This T cell receptor beta chain appears in the sequencing data of a study of blood T cell repertoires in COVID-19 (dated by TCRdb to about 2020). Background on the whole study: Samples covering the acute and convalescent phases of COVID-19 were provided by collaborators in the United States, Italy and Spain. Where available, HLA class I and class II types were obtained from metadata supplied by the sample provider rather than from assay-based typing. The sample metadata nearly always contained a de-identified subject ID, COVID-19 status, age in years and sex. Deeply sampled blood TCRbeta repertoires from subjects exposed to, actively infected with, or recovered from COVID-19 were included in the dataset. The material from the prospective study consisted of cDNA or gDNA derived from T cells, B-cell-depleted T cells, or PBMCs. The samples were drawn from two sources: the first 160 participants of the ongoing ImmuneRACE study, and 1,254 subjects contributed by 6 global collaborators. The repertoires were released in a freely available public database meant as a resource for research on the immune response to SARS-CoV-2. What the work shows at the level of the full study, not this receptor alone: The quantity of clinical and demographic metadata differed by source and by participant and was supplied without curation.

CDR1 and CDR2, per the germline V gene (reference sequence), are MNHEY and SMNVEV. There are 15 amino acids in the CDR3, from cysteine to phenylalanine inclusive. Only the CDR3 part of the read is kept: 45 bases, read in frame from the first base. Relative to germline, V is 7 bases shorter and J is 5 bases shorter, with 19 bases between their ends. TCRbeta CDR3 regions were amplified from genomic DNA by means of the immunoSEQ Assay, a bias-controlled multiplex PCR. On the authors' methods: The number of nucleated cells in each sample was estimated from the amplification of reference gene primers within the assay. To quantify the absolute abundance of each unique TCRbeta CDR3 rearrangement, sequence reads were collapsed and filtered. Productive Simpson clonality was computed per sample as the square root of Simpson's diversity index over productive rearrangements. Held by TCRdb, this immuneACCESS table contains in-frame sequences only and omits some clones. Under half of the omission traces to an unresolved V gene where checked; the cause of the rest is unknown. That table furnishes V, J and clone size, whereas the DNA furnished D and trimming. This sample gives 130,000 to 150,000 clones in total; around 87% of them show up just once. About an eighth of the sample goes to the ten largest clones.

One collaborating source in Seattle enrolled patients while the patients were actively infected and followed the patients over time throughout the course of disease. Whole blood was collected in K2EDTA tubes by collaborating institutions according to the institutions' own protocols. Collaborator samples were shipped for TCRbeta analysis as frozen whole blood, isolated PBMCs, or DNA extracted from either sample type. The table lists this clone with a count of one. This clone's antigen is unknown. Base qualities are not recorded, but no much larger clone differs from it by a single base. Input material: peripheral blood. The receptor comes from a man aged 18 to 30 with COVID-19, enrolled during active disease. The sequence links TRBV27 to TRBJ2-3; TRBD1 is a weak D gene call, 5 bases matching. The sequence in DNA is TGTGCCAGCACCACGCAGGGTGGCTATGGAGATACGCAGTATTTT. Its coded protein is CASTTQGGYGDTQYF.